This T cell receptor (beta chain) was obtained from a study of CD8 T cells in Susac syndrome. Study-wide context: Patients with Susac syndrome who were sequenced included six with active disease and eight in remission. Patients with Susac syndrome had blood drawn and were at that point therapy-naive, on corticosteroids, or on intravenous immunoglobulin alone.

The authors carried out high-throughput sequencing of TCR beta. They applied it to CD8+ and CD4+ T cells obtained from blood. Negative isolation yielded CD8+ and CD4+ T cells; FACS enriched TEMRA cells. The authors reverse transcribed roughly 0.5 to 1 ug RNA with random hexamers. TCRdb passed the immunoSEQ multiplex PCR reads through MiXCR, listing each CDR3 protein once. The sample includes over 65,000 distinct CDR3 sequences, 93% seen only once; the top ten take over 0.5%. V was clipped by 5 bases and J by 9 bases, with 17 bases between them. This CDR3 has 13 residues. The germline V gene has CDR1 DFQATT and CDR2 SNEGSKA (reference sequence).

The receptor was isolated from a human donor with Susac syndrome. The sequencing sample was made of CD4+ T cells from PBMCs. The gene calls are TRBV20-1 and TRBJ2-1, with D perhaps matching TRBD1 or TRBD2 (5 bases each). CDR3 protein: CSAPGPKAFEQFF. CDR3 coding DNA: TGCAGTGCTCCGGGACCCAAGGCATTTGAGCAGTTCTTC.